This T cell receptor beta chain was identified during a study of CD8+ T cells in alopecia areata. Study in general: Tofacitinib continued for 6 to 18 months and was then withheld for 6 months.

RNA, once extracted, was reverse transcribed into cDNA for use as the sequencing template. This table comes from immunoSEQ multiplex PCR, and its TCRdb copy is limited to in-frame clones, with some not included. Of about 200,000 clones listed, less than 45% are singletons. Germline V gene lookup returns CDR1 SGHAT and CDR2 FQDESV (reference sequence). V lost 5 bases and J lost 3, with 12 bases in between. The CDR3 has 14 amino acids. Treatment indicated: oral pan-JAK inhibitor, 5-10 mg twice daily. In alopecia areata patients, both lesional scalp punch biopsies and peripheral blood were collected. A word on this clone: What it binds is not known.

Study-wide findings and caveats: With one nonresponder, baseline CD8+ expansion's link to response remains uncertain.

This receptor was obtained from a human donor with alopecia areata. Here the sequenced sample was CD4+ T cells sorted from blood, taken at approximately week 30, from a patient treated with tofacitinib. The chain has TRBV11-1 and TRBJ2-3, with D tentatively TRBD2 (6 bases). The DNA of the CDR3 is TGTGCCAGCAGCCCACGGGGGTTGACAGATACGCAGTATTTT. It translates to CASSPRGLTDTQYF.